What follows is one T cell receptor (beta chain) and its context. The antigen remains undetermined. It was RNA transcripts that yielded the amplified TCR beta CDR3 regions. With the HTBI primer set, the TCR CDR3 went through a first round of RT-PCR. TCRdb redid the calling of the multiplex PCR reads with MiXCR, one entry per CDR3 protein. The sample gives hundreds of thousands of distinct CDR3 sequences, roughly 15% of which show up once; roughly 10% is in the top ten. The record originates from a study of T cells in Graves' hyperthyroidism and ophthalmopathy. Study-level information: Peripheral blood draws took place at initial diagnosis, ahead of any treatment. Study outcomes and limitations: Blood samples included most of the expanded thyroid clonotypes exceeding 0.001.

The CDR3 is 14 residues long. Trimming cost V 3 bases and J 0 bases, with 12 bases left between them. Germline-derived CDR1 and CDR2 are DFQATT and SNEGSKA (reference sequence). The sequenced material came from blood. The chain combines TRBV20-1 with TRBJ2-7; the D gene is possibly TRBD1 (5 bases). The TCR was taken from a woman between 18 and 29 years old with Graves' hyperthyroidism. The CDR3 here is CSASPSGSSYEQYF. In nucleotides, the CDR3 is TGCAGTGCTAGCCCGTCAGGGTCCTCCTACGAGCAGTACTTC.